This passage covers 16 T cell receptor beta chains from one sample sequenced in a study of neurological immune-mediated disorders. TCRdb recomputed calls from the 5' RACE reads with MiXCR, one row per CDR3 protein. The profile shows 80,000 to 100,000 distinct CDR3 sequences, around 3.5% of them singletons. The material sequenced was PBMCs. Source of these receptors: a woman aged 50 to 60 with multiple sclerosis.

This clonotype was counted ten times or more. V usage is TRBV20-1 and J usage is TRBJ2-1, with 10 bases lining up with TRBD2. Per germline, CDR1 DFQATT and CDR2 SNEGSKA (reference sequence). This CDR3 spans 13 amino acids. V dropped 4 bases and J dropped 4; count of bases not matched to a gene: 1. The CDR3, as DNA: TGCAGTGCTAAAGCGGGGGGGTACAATGAGCAGTTCTTC. This sequence encodes CSAKAGGYNEQFF.

This clonotype was counted at least ten times. This chain links TRBV9 with TRBJ2-1, with TRBD1 identical over 7 bases. Germline loops: CDR1 SGDLS, CDR2 YYNGEE. The CDR3 has 15 residues. V trimming: 0 bases; J trimming: 4 bases; junction bases outside the gene matches: 4. This CDR3 reads CASSVGGGVYNEQFF. The CDR3 DNA is TGTGCCAGCAGCGTAGGAGGGGGCGTGTACAATGAGCAGTTCTTC.

This clonotype showed up many times. The DNA of the CDR3 is TGCAGTGCGCGCGGGGAAAGCACAGATACGCAGTATTTT. This encodes CSARGESTDTQYF. The V and J genes are TRBV20-1 and TRBJ2-3; D is perhaps TRBD2 (6 bases). The CDR3 has 13 residues. Germline V lookup: CDR1 DFQATT, CDR2 SNEGSKA (reference sequence). The V end was cut by 6 bases, the J end by 0 bases, with 10 bases between.

This clonotype was seen at least ten times. V and J are TRBV7-9 and TRBJ2-3, with D unresolved. CDR1 is SEHNR and CDR2 is FQNEAQ in the germline V gene (reference sequence). The CDR3 loop spans 13 amino acids. The V gene lost 0 bases and the J gene lost 3 bases, with 4 bases spanning the gap. DNA for the CDR3: TGTGCCAGCAGCTTAGCGTGGACAGATACGCAGTATTTT. Residues: CASSLAWTDTQYF.

This clonotype was observed at least ten times. The chain links TRBV20-1 to TRBJ2-7, with 9 bases matching TRBD2. Germline-derived CDR1 and CDR2 are DFQATT and SNEGSKA (reference sequence). Trimming cost V 2 bases and J 4 bases; bases outside gene matches: 3. The CDR3 is 13 residues long. CDR3 DNA: TGCAGTGCTAGACGCGGGGGGGATTACGAGCAGTACTTC. This translates into CSARRGGDYEQYF.

This clonotype was recorded many times. The genes are TRBV5-1 and TRBJ2-5, with 8 nucleotides matching TRBD2. V was pared by 0 bases and J by 6 bases, with 7 bases of the junction left unmatched. Per the germline V gene, CDR1 is SGHRS and CDR2 is YFSETQ. CDR3 length: 15 amino acids. The CDR3 spells CASSLAVAGLQTQYF. CDR3 sequence (DNA): TGCGCCAGCAGCTTGGCGGTAGCGGGGCTTCAGACCCAGTACTTC.

This clonotype was seen repeatedly, ten times or more. V gene TRBV6-5 combines with J gene TRBJ1-3; 8 nucleotides line up with TRBD1. The CDR3 has 14 residues. Germline loops: CDR1 MNHEY, CDR2 SVGAGI. V dropped 5 bases and J dropped 1; count of bases not matched to a gene: 1. The DNA of the CDR3 is TGTGCCAGCAGTGGGGACAGGTCTGGAAACACCATATATTTT. This codes for CASSGDRSGNTIYF.

This clonotype was observed at least ten times. The gene calls are TRBV12-3 or TRBV12-4 and TRBJ2-5; 9 bases match TRBD1. Germline trimming cut 8 bases from V and 5 bases from J; bases unmatched to any gene: 9. The length of the CDR3 is 14 residues. The CDR3 DNA follows: TGTGCCAGCTCGATACAGGGGGCCCGGGAGACCCAGTACTTC. This translates into CASSIQGARETQYF.

In this sample, this clonotype turned up many times. This rearrangement joins TRBV12-3 or TRBV12-4 to TRBJ1-6; D uncertain. V gave up 5 bases and J gave up 6 bases, with 11 bases separating them. This CDR3 comprises 14 residues. This CDR3 reads CASSPTGVNSPLHF. In nucleotides, the CDR3 is TGTGCCAGCAGTCCCACGGGTGTTAATTCACCCCTCCACTTT.

This clonotype was observed a handful of times. J is TRBJ1-1 and V is TRBV29-1; no definite D call. The CDR3 spans 15 residues. Germline V CDR1 and CDR2: SQVTM, ANQGSEA. Trimming stripped 5 bases from V and 3 bases from J, with 19 bases between. The CDR3, as DNA: TGCAGCGTTATACCTCACGGGGTACGGGACACTGAAGCTTTCTTT. This codes for CSVIPHGVRDTEAFF.

This clonotype has a count of ten or more. The chain employs TRBV7-2 and TRBJ2-3; 8 bases fit TRBD2. The junction had 11 bases not matched to a gene; V was cut back by 6 bases and J by 6 bases. CDR1 and CDR2 from the germline V gene are SGHTA and FQGNSA. The CDR3 loop spans 15 amino acids. CDR3 sequence (DNA): TGTGCCAGCAGGGCGTGGCGGGGGGCCGGGGATACGCAGTATTTT. Amino acids: CASRAWRGAGDTQYF.

This clonotype was counted many times. The chain employs TRBV12-5 and TRBJ2-1, with no clear D. Germline V gene sequence: CDR1 LGHNT, CDR2 FRNRAP. This CDR3 region has 11 residues. V was cut by 7 bases and J by 10 bases, with 11 bases left in between. CDR3 coding DNA: TGTGCTAGTGCCACCGCGAGGGAGCAGTTCTTC. This codes for CASATAREQFF.

This clonotype was counted at least ten times. This chain uses TRBV13 with TRBJ2-5, with D maybe TRBD2 (5 bases). Germline V lookup: CDR1 PRHDT, CDR2 FYEKMQ (reference sequence). The CDR3 loop spans 14 amino acids. The V and J ends lost 3 bases and 3 bases respectively, with 11 bases between them. Written as DNA, the CDR3 is TGTGCCAGCAGCTTGTTTGCGGGCGAAGAGACCCAGTACTTC. Amino acid sequence: CASSLFAGEETQYF.

This clonotype was detected many times. The V call is TRBV5-5, the J call TRBJ2-2; the D is unclear. Germline V gene sequence: CDR1 SGHKS, CDR2 YYEKEE (reference sequence). This CDR3 spans 16 amino acids. V was cut by 0 bases and J by 7 bases, with 16 bases left in between. CDR3 amino acids: CASSLALASVGGELFF. In nucleotides, the CDR3 is TGTGCCAGCAGCTTGGCCCTCGCTAGTGTGGGCGGGGAGCTGTTTTTT.

This clonotype showed up many times. The rearrangement joins TRBV6-2 or TRBV6-3 to TRBJ2-1, with D possibly called TRBD1 or TRBD2 (5 bases each). The CDR3 length is 11 residues. V was clipped by 5 bases and J by 10 bases, with 9 bases between them. In germline, CDR1 is MNHEY, CDR2 SVGEGT. In DNA, the CDR3 is TGTGCCAGCAGTGACTACAGGGAGCAGTTCTTC. Its translation: CASSDYREQFF.

This clonotype was detected ten times or more. The chain joins TRBV7-3 to TRBJ2-2; unclear D gene. The CDR3 runs to 13 residues. Germline CDR1 reads SGHTA; CDR2 reads FQGTGA. Trimming removed 5 bases at V and 6 bases at J, with 10 bases between. The DNA of the CDR3 is TGTGCCAGCAGCACGACCCCGGCCGGGGAGCTGTTTTTT. Translation: CASSTTPAGELFF.